This T cell receptor beta chain originates from a study of siplizumab effects on memory and regulatory T cells. A remark on this clone: The antigen is not known.

The study's findings and limits: Just a small share of alloreactive clones was traced back to unstimulated subsets.

CDR3 size: 13 residues. V was pared by 2 bases and J by 5 bases, with 7 bases between. Germline CDR1 MNHEY, CDR2 SMNVEV (reference sequence). The data were produced by immunoSEQ multiplex PCR, yet TCRdb's version contains in-frame clones alone and is incomplete. This table holds tens of thousands of clones, around 97% found once. Across a few donor pairs, the naive, memory, effector memory and TEMRA subsets were sequenced without stimulation. Sequencing was carried out using naive CD8+ T cells sorted from blood. The sequence was obtained from a human donor in good health. This chain uses TRBV27 with TRBJ1-5, with a weak D call TRBD1 (5 bases). The CDR3 nucleotides read TGTGCCAGCAGTTTAGGACAAGATCAGCCCCAGCATTTT. Residues: CASSLGQDQPQHF.